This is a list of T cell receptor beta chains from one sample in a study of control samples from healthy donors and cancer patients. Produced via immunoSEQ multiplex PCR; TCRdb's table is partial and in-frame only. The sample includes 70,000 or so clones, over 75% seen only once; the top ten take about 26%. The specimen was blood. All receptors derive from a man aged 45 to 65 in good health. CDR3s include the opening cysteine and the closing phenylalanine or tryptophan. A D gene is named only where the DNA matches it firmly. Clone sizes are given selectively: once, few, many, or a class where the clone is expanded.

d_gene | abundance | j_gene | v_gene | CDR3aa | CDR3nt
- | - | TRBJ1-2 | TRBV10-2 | CASNFRDGYGYTF | TGCGCCAGCAACTTTCGGGACGGTTATGGCTACACCTTC
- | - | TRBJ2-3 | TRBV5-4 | CASRLTGRDDTQYF | TGTGCCAGCAGATTAACAGGGAGGGACGATACGCAGTATTTT
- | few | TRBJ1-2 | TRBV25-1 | CASSGARRANANYGYTF | TGTGCCAGCAGTGGAGCCCGCAGGGCGAACGCTAACTATGGCTACACCTTC
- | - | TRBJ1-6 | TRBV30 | CAWKAGAGSGNSPLHF | TGTGCCTGGAAAGCGGGAGCGGGATCGGGCAATTCACCCCTCCACTTT
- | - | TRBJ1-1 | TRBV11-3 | CASSFSNTEAFF | TGTGCCAGCAGCTTTTCAAACACTGAAGCTTTCTTT
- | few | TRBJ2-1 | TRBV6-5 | CASSSQLAIYNEQFF | TGTGCCAGCAGTTCTCAACTAGCTATCTACAATGAGCAGTTCTTC
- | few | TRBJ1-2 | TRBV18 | CASSPQGSDGYTF | TGTGCCAGCTCACCACAGGGGAGTGATGGCTACACCTTC
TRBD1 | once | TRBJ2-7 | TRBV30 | CAWSAGQLTEQYF | TGTGCCTGGAGTGCGGGACAGCTTACTGAGCAGTACTTC
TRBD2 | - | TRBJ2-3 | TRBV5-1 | CASSLESSGIDTQYF | TGCGCCAGCAGCTTGGAGTCTAGCGGGATAGATACGCAGTATTTT
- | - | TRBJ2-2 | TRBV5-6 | CASSAQDTGELFF | TGTGCCAGCAGCGCACAGGACACCGGGGAGCTGTTTTTT
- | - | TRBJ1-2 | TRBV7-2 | CASSRTTRRGFYSYTF | TGTGCCAGCAGCCGGACCACAAGGAGGGGATTTTATAGCTACACCTTC
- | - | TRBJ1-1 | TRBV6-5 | CASGEDAHVNTEAFF | TGTGCCAGCGGGGAGGACGCTCACGTTAACACTGAAGCTTTCTTT
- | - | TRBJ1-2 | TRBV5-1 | CASSLDNLSRGGYTF | TGCGCCAGCAGCTTGGATAACCTATCAAGGGGTGGCTACACCTTC
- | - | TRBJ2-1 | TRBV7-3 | CASSLDGSAYNEQFF | TGTGCCAGCAGCTTAGACGGGAGCGCCTACAATGAGCAGTTCTTC